Presented here are 16 T cell receptor beta chains from one specimen sequenced in a study of blood T cells in healthy people across ages. For the second PCR, which ran for roughly 6 to 12 cycles, a sample-barcoded 5' primer and a J-beta primer mix were used. TCRdb called the 5' RACE reads again in MiXCR, with one record for every CDR3 protein. The table lists some 790,000 distinct CDR3 sequences, more than 25% of them singletons. Material: blood. These receptor sequences come from a woman at least 80 years old in good health.

The table lists this clonotype with many counts. The gene calls are TRBV7-9 and TRBJ1-1, with a tentative D call TRBD1 (6 bases). The CDR3 is 14 amino acids. The germline V and J ends were trimmed by 3 bases and 1 base, with 9 bases remaining between them. CDR1 and CDR2 (germline): SEHNR, FQNEAQ (reference sequence). The CDR3 DNA reads as TGTGCCAGCAGCTTCGGGGGGGCGAACACTGAAGCTTTCTTT. Its translation: CASSFGGANTEAFF.

The V gene is TRBV7-2, the J gene TRBJ2-7; D is unresolved. Germline V gene lookup returns CDR1 SGHTA and CDR2 FQGNSA. This CDR3 has 13 residues. V was trimmed by 5 bases and J by 4 bases, leaving 12 bases between them. The CDR3 is CTSSLSGVYEQYF. The DNA of the CDR3 is TGTACCAGCAGCCTCAGTGGGGTTTACGAGCAGTACTTC. The whole variable domain, remainder taken from reference TRBV7-2 and TRBJ2-7, is GAGVSQSPSNKVTEKGKDVELRCDPISGHTALYWYRQSLGQGLEFLIYFQGNSAPDKSGLPSDRFSAERTGGSVSTLTIQRTQQEDSAVYLCTSSLSGVYEQYFGPGTRLTVT.

This clonotype is a singleton in its sample. The rearrangement uses TRBV20-1 and TRBJ1-6; TRBD1 is a possible D gene (5 bases). The CDR3 consists of 15 residues. Deletions cut 4 bases from V and 7 bases from J, with 17 bases between. CDR1 DFQATT and CDR2 SNEGSKA come from the germline V gene (reference sequence). CDR3: CSATYSGDVNSPLHF. The DNA for the CDR3 is TGCAGTGCTACCTACTCGGGGGACGTAAATTCACCCCTCCACTTT.

This clonotype has only one observation. The chain couples TRBV30 to TRBJ2-5; D gene ambiguous. The last part of the DNA fits TRBJ2-1 better; the J call may be wrong. This CDR3 has 11 amino acids. Germline lookup yields CDR1 GTSNPN and CDR2 SVGIG (reference sequence). The DNA of the CDR3 is TGTGCCTGGAGTGTAGGGCGGACCCAGTTCTTC. It is translated as CAWSVGRTQFF.

The chain carries TRBV6-5 and TRBJ2-3; D unclear. The germline CDR1 and CDR2 sequences are MNHEY and SVGAGI. This CDR3 contains 14 residues. V was clipped by 5 bases and J by 4 bases, with 13 bases between them. The CDR3 coding sequence is TGTGCCAGCAGTACTCGGGTTCGCGCAGATACGCAGTATTTT. This translates into CASSTRVRADTQYF.

This clonotype was detected ten times or more. The rearrangement links TRBV3-1 to TRBJ1-1; 8 nucleotides agree with TRBD1. Germline CDR1 reads LGHDT; CDR2 reads YNNKEL (reference sequence). The V segment lost 8 bases and the J segment 6 bases; nucleotides outside the gene matches: 11. This CDR3 has 14 residues. The CDR3 loop reads CASGQQGGWAEAFF. CDR3 nucleotide sequence: TGTGCCAGCGGTCAACAGGGGGGTTGGGCTGAAGCTTTCTTT.

The V gene is TRBV3-1, the J gene TRBJ1-2; 9 bases agree with TRBD1. The germline gives CDR1 LGHDT, CDR2 YNNKEL (reference sequence). Trimming cost V 2 bases and J 7 bases; bases outside gene matches: 5. This CDR3 is 14 amino acids long. CDR3 DNA: TGTGCCAGCAGCCAACGACAGGGGGGCCTTGGCTACACCTTC. Its translation is CASSQRQGGLGYTF. The complete variable domain, with remaining parts taken from reference TRBV3-1 and TRBJ1-2, reads DTAVSQTPKYLVTQMGNDKSIKCEQNLGHDTMYWYKQDSKKFLKIMFSYNNKELIINETVPNRFSPKSPDKAHLNLHINSLELGDSAVYFCASSQRQGGLGYTFGSGTRLTVV.

The table lists this clonotype with a few counts. The rearrangement uses TRBV2 and TRBJ1-2; maybe TRBD1 (5 bases). This CDR3 is 13 amino acids long. V was trimmed by 6 bases and J by 3 bases, leaving 11 bases between them. Germline assignment: CDR1 SNHLY and CDR2 FYNNEI. CDR3 protein: CASRGGVDYGYTF. CDR3 DNA: TGTGCCAGCAGGGGGGGGGTCGACTATGGCTACACCTTC. The full variable domain, with the rest looked up from reference TRBV2 and TRBJ1-2, is EPEVTQTPSHQVTQMGQEVILRCVPISNHLYFYWYRQILGQKVEFLVSFYNNEISEKSEIFDDQFSVERPDGSNFTLKIRSTKLEDSAMYFCASRGGVDYGYTFGSGTRLTVV.

In this sample, this clonotype turned up many times. This chain links TRBV7-2 with TRBJ1-2; D remains ambiguous. The length of the CDR3 is 12 residues. Trimming shortened V by 5 bases and J by 5 bases, and 9 bases separated the two germline ends. The germline V gene has CDR1 SGHTA and CDR2 FQGNSA. The DNA for the CDR3 is TGTGCCAGCAGCCCCTCAAGATATGGCTACACCTTC. This sequence encodes CASSPSRYGYTF.

Regarding this clonotype: The junction departs from the called germline gene at one end, perhaps through a read error. The chain carries TRBV11-2 and TRBJ2-3; 11 bases align to TRBD2. The germline gives CDR1 SGHAT, CDR2 FQNNGV. The CDR3 is 17 residues long. The CDR3 DNA reads TGTGCCAGCAGCTTAGGAACCTTAGCGGGGGGGCCAGATGCGCAGTATTTT. It is translated as CASSLGTLAGGPDAQYF.

This clonotype appeared many times. The chain uses TRBV5-5 and TRBJ2-7; TRBD2 matches 12 bases. The CDR3 sequence is 16 residues long. V trimming: 3 bases; J trimming: 6 bases; junction bases outside the gene matches: 10. CDR1 and CDR2 (germline): SGHKS, YYEKEE (reference sequence). CDR3 residues: CASSYWTSGTSGEQYF. The CDR3 DNA sequence: TGTGCCAGCAGCTATTGGACTAGCGGGACTTCGGGCGAGCAGTACTTC.

J is TRBJ2-7 and V is TRBV3-1; 7 nucleotides align to TRBD1. The V segment lost 0 bases and the J segment 5 bases; nucleotides outside the gene matches: 10. Germline assignment: CDR1 LGHDT and CDR2 YNNKEL (reference sequence). The CDR3 is 16 residues long. CDR3 nucleotides: TGTGCCAGCAGCCAAGAGTTTACAGGGGTCTTCAACGAGCAGTACTTC. The encoded protein is CASSQEFTGVFNEQYF.

This clonotype has at least ten counts. CDR3 protein: CSARPGTDNSPLHF. CDR3 nucleotide sequence: TGCAGTGCCCGGCCGGGGACAGATAATTCACCCCTCCACTTT. The J gene is TRBJ1-6, the V gene TRBV20-1; TRBD1 matches 7 bases. V was pared by 6 bases and J by 5 bases, with 7 bases of the junction left unmatched. There are 14 residues in the CDR3. Germline V gives CDR1 DFQATT, CDR2 SNEGSKA (reference sequence).

Regarding this clonotype: Possible read error: a much larger clone is one base away. The rearrangement links TRBV12-3 or TRBV12-4 to TRBJ2-7; 11 bases are shared with TRBD2. The CDR3 has 15 amino acids. V shed 0 bases, J shed 7 bases, and the junction held 5 bases outside the gene matches. The CDR3 protein is CASSLATSGRNEQYF. The DNA for the CDR3 is TGTGCCAGCAGTTTAGCCACTAGCGGGAGAAATGAGCAGTACTTC.

This clonotype has more than one count but fewer than ten. The rearrangement links TRBV6-2 or TRBV6-3 to TRBJ1-5; D possibly corresponds to TRBD1 (5 bases). V dropped 6 bases and J dropped 5 bases, with 14 bases sitting between them. This CDR3 comprises 14 residues. Germline V CDR1 and CDR2: MNHEY, SVGEGT. CDR3 bases: TGTGCCAGCAGGGACATTGGGGACCATCAGCCCCAGCATTTT. Translating it yields CASRDIGDHQPQHF.

This clonotype was detected many times. J is TRBJ2-3 and V is TRBV6-2 or TRBV6-3; no clear D. CDR1 MNHEY and CDR2 SVGEGT come from the germline V gene. The CDR3 is 14 amino acids. Trimming stripped 2 bases from V and 6 bases from J, with 12 bases between. The CDR3 DNA sequence: TGTGCCAGCAGTTACGGCACCGCCTCGGATACGCAGTATTTT. This codes for CASSYGTASDTQYF.